This is a list of T cell receptor beta chains from one sample in a study of a mutant IDH1 vaccine in newly diagnosed glioma. The antigens of these receptors remain unknown. Assay: immunoSEQ multiplex PCR; the TCRdb copy retains only in-frame clones and omits some. The sample contains tens of thousands of clones, over 80% of which appear only once. Material: PBMCs, obtained from a glioma patient whose treatment included an IDH1 peptide vaccine. The receptors were gathered from a man aged 40-49 years with glioma. Some clones in this sample may be carry-over from other donors' samples. The CDR3 runs from the conserved cysteine through the conserved F or W. Each record gives: D gene, V gene, J gene, clone size, CDR3 protein, CDR3 DNA. D genes are given only for firm matches. Rows give clone size only sometimes, using once, few, many, or a class for an expanded clone.

D gene: -; V gene: TRBV5-4; J gene: TRBJ2-1; clone size: -; CDR3 protein: CASSLEGPLYNEQFF; CDR3 DNA: TGTGCCAGCAGCTTGGAAGGGCCGCTCTACAATGAGCAGTTCTTC
D gene: -; V gene: TRBV14; J gene: TRBJ2-5; clone size: -; CDR3 protein: CASSLGQQETQYF; CDR3 DNA: TGTGCCAGCAGCCTTGGACAGCAAGAGACCCAGTACTTC
D gene: -; V gene: TRBV19; J gene: TRBJ1-1; clone size: -; CDR3 protein: CASSRGGPMNTEAFF; CDR3 DNA: TGTGCCAGTAGTAGAGGGGGGCCGATGAACACTGAAGCTTTCTTT
D gene: -; V gene: TRBV5-1; J gene: TRBJ1-2; clone size: -; CDR3 protein: CASSLDGGDGYTF; CDR3 DNA: TGCGCCAGCAGCTTGGATGGGGGCGACGGCTACACCTTC
D gene: -; V gene: TRBV5-6; J gene: TRBJ2-4; clone size: -; CDR3 protein: CASSLRGVRLEENIQYF; CDR3 DNA: TGTGCCAGCAGCTTGAGAGGGGTAAGACTAGAGGAAAACATTCAGTACTTC
D gene: -; V gene: TRBV4-3; J gene: TRBJ2-3; clone size: -; CDR3 protein: CASSQTQGFLADTQYF; CDR3 DNA: TGCGCCAGCAGCCAAACTCAGGGGTTTTTGGCAGATACGCAGTATTTT
D gene: -; V gene: TRBV14; J gene: TRBJ2-2; clone size: few; CDR3 protein: CASSQVGSGELFF; CDR3 DNA: TGTGCCAGCAGCCAAGTTGGTAGCGGGGAGCTGTTTTTT
D gene: -; V gene: TRBV18; J gene: TRBJ2-3; clone size: -; CDR3 protein: CASSPPAGMGTQYF; CDR3 DNA: TGTGCCAGCTCACCACCGGCAGGGATGGGTACGCAGTATTTT
D gene: -; V gene: TRBV5-8; J gene: TRBJ2-7; clone size: -; CDR3 protein: CASSFNPGPYEQYF; CDR3 DNA: TGTGCCAGCAGCTTTAACCCCGGACCCTACGAGCAGTACTTC
D gene: TRBD1; V gene: TRBV5-4; J gene: TRBJ2-7; clone size: -; CDR3 protein: CASSLQGYYEQYF; CDR3 DNA: TGTGCCAGCAGCTTACAGGGGTACTACGAGCAGTACTTC
D gene: -; V gene: TRBV5-1; J gene: TRBJ1-2; clone size: -; CDR3 protein: CASSLTTGDYGYTF; CDR3 DNA: TGCGCCAGCAGCTTAACGACAGGAGACTATGGCTACACCTTC
D gene: -; V gene: TRBV4-3; J gene: TRBJ1-6; clone size: -; CDR3 protein: CASSQEGDDGLSPLHF; CDR3 DNA: TGCGCCAGCAGCCAAGAAGGCGATGATGGGCTATCACCCCTCCACTTT
D gene: -; V gene: TRBV4-1; J gene: TRBJ2-3; clone size: -; CDR3 protein: CASSQARNQYTQYF; CDR3 DNA: TGCGCCAGCAGCCAGGCGAGGAACCAGTATACGCAGTATTTT
D gene: TRBD2; V gene: TRBV5-1; J gene: TRBJ2-1; clone size: -; CDR3 protein: CASSLVASGGVEQFF; CDR3 DNA: TGCGCCAGCAGCTTGGTGGCTAGCGGGGGGGTTGAGCAGTTCTTC
D gene: TRBD2; V gene: TRBV4-1; J gene: TRBJ2-5; clone size: -; CDR3 protein: CASSQIWEGGKTQYF; CDR3 DNA: TGCGCCAGCAGCCAAATATGGGAGGGTGGGAAGACCCAGTACTTC
D gene: -; V gene: TRBV6-6; J gene: TRBJ2-7; clone size: -; CDR3 protein: CASSYGQIEQYF; CDR3 DNA: TGTGCCAGCAGTTACGGGCAGATCGAGCAGTACTTC
D gene: TRBD2; V gene: TRBV9; J gene: TRBJ2-7; clone size: few; CDR3 protein: CASSVGTSGDYEQYF; CDR3 DNA: TGTGCCAGCAGCGTAGGGACTAGCGGGGACTACGAGCAGTACTTC
D gene: TRBD2; V gene: TRBV6-1; J gene: TRBJ2-7; clone size: medium-sized; CDR3 protein: CASSVSVVAGSSYEQYF; CDR3 DNA: TGTGCCAGCAGTGTAAGTGTGGTAGCGGGTTCCTCCTACGAGCAGTACTTC
D gene: TRBD2; V gene: TRBV27; J gene: TRBJ2-2; clone size: -; CDR3 protein: CASSFGTSGGWDTGELFF; CDR3 DNA: TGTGCCAGCAGTTTTGGGACTAGCGGGGGATGGGACACCGGGGAGCTGTTTTTT
D gene: TRBD2; V gene: TRBV27; J gene: TRBJ2-3; clone size: -; CDR3 protein: CASLLAVGVQHTQYF; CDR3 DNA: TGTGCCAGCCTACTAGCGGTGGGCGTGCAACATACGCAGTATTTT
D gene: TRBD1; V gene: TRBV29-1; J gene: TRBJ1-2; clone size: -; CDR3 protein: CSVDPGQGHGYTF; CDR3 DNA: TGCAGCGTTGACCCGGGACAGGGGCATGGCTACACCTTC
D gene: TRBD1; V gene: TRBV5-6; J gene: TRBJ1-1; clone size: -; CDR3 protein: CASSFHGRGHTEAFF; CDR3 DNA: TGTGCCAGCAGCTTTCACGGCAGGGGGCACACTGAAGCTTTCTTT
D gene: TRBD1; V gene: TRBV5-6; J gene: TRBJ2-2; clone size: -; CDR3 protein: CASSPGTGYSGELFF; CDR3 DNA: TGTGCCAGCAGCCCCGGGACAGGGTACTCCGGGGAGCTGTTTTTT
D gene: TRBD1; V gene: TRBV5-1; J gene: TRBJ1-3; clone size: -; CDR3 protein: CASRATGVPGNTIYF; CDR3 DNA: TGCGCCAGCAGAGCGACAGGGGTGCCAGGAAACACCATATATTTT
D gene: TRBD1; V gene: TRBV30; J gene: TRBJ1-2; clone size: -; CDR3 protein: CAWSTPGTGVGGYTF; CDR3 DNA: TGTGCCTGGAGTACCCCCGGGACAGGGGTGGGTGGCTACACCTTC
D gene: -; V gene: TRBV14; J gene: TRBJ1-3; clone size: -; CDR3 protein: CASSQDIGGNTIYF; CDR3 DNA: TGTGCCAGCAGCCAAGATATAGGAGGAAACACCATATATTTT
D gene: -; V gene: TRBV27; J gene: TRBJ1-2; clone size: -; CDR3 protein: CASSLSDGYGYTF; CDR3 DNA: TGTGCCAGCAGTTTATCGGACGGCTATGGCTACACCTTC
D gene: -; V gene: TRBV11-2; J gene: TRBJ1-1; clone size: -; CDR3 protein: CASSFRPNTEAFF; CDR3 DNA: TGTGCCAGCAGCTTTAGGCCGAACACTGAAGCTTTCTTT
D gene: TRBD1; V gene: TRBV7-6; J gene: TRBJ1-1; clone size: -; CDR3 protein: CASSSDRVGGMNTEAFF; CDR3 DNA: TGTGCCAGCAGCTCGGACAGGGTCGGTGGGATGAACACTGAAGCTTTCTTT
D gene: -; V gene: TRBV4-3; J gene: TRBJ2-5; clone size: -; CDR3 protein: CASSQVAAQETQYF; CDR3 DNA: TGCGCCAGCAGCCAAGTAGCGGCCCAAGAGACCCAGTACTTC
D gene: -; V gene: TRBV4-1; J gene: TRBJ2-2; clone size: -; CDR3 protein: CASSQGGNSYRTGELFF; CDR3 DNA: TGCGCCAGCAGCCAAGGTGGTAATAGCTACCGGACCGGGGAGCTGTTTTTT
D gene: -; V gene: TRBV19; J gene: TRBJ1-5; clone size: -; CDR3 protein: CASSTDSGGVQPQHF; CDR3 DNA: TGTGCCAGTAGCACCGATTCGGGGGGGGTTCAGCCCCAGCATTTT
D gene: TRBD1; V gene: TRBV6-5; J gene: TRBJ1-2; clone size: once; CDR3 protein: CASSYSWTGTGVGYTF; CDR3 DNA: TGTGCCAGCAGTTACTCGTGGACCGGGACAGGGGTTGGCTACACCTTC
D gene: TRBD1; V gene: TRBV30; J gene: TRBJ2-7; clone size: -; CDR3 protein: CALSGTGTGEQYF; CDR3 DNA: TGTGCCTTATCCGGGACAGGGACGGGGGAGCAGTACTTC
D gene: -; V gene: TRBV4-1; J gene: TRBJ2-7; clone size: -; CDR3 protein: CASSQDQGQEEQYF; CDR3 DNA: TGCGCCAGCAGCCAAGATCAGGGGCAGGAAGAGCAGTACTTC
D gene: TRBD1; V gene: TRBV29-1; J gene: TRBJ2-1; clone size: -; CDR3 protein: CSVDLDRVPYNEQFF; CDR3 DNA: TGCAGCGTAGATCTCGACAGGGTACCCTACAATGAGCAGTTCTTC
D gene: -; V gene: TRBV19; J gene: TRBJ1-4; clone size: few; CDR3 protein: CASSIVWQMGANEKLFF; CDR3 DNA: TGTGCCAGTAGTATAGTCTGGCAGATGGGGGCAAATGAAAAACTGTTTTTT
D gene: -; V gene: TRBV6-5; J gene: TRBJ2-2; clone size: -; CDR3 protein: CASRVSSTGELFF; CDR3 DNA: TGTGCCAGCAGAGTCTCAAGTACCGGGGAGCTGTTTTTT
D gene: -; V gene: TRBV12-1; J gene: TRBJ1-4; clone size: -; CDR3 protein: CANLGTEGEGDTATNEKLFF; CDR3 DNA: TGTGCCAACTTAGGGACAGAGGGGGAGGGAGACACTGCAACTAATGAAAAACTGTTTTTT
D gene: -; V gene: TRBV19; J gene: TRBJ2-5; clone size: -; CDR3 protein: CASKRVADQETQYF; CDR3 DNA: TGTGCCAGTAAACGTGTGGCAGACCAAGAGACCCAGTACTTC
D gene: -; V gene: TRBV7-9; J gene: TRBJ2-4; clone size: -; CDR3 protein: CASSMDKGNIQYF; CDR3 DNA: TGTGCCAGCAGCATGGACAAGGGGAACATTCAGTACTTC
D gene: -; V gene: TRBV19; J gene: TRBJ1-1; clone size: -; CDR3 protein: CASTPDAAGTEAFF; CDR3 DNA: TGTGCCAGTACCCCGGACGCCGCGGGCACTGAAGCTTTCTTT
D gene: -; V gene: TRBV30; J gene: TRBJ1-5; clone size: -; CDR3 protein: CAWSGAGEQPQHF; CDR3 DNA: TGTGCCTGGAGTGGTGCGGGGGAGCAGCCCCAGCATTTT
D gene: -; V gene: TRBV5-1; J gene: TRBJ1-2; clone size: -; CDR3 protein: CASSLALGTAGVYGYTF; CDR3 DNA: TGCGCCAGCAGCTTGGCCCTTGGGACGGCTGGAGTCTATGGCTACACCTTC
D gene: TRBD1; V gene: TRBV6-1; J gene: TRBJ1-4; clone size: -; CDR3 protein: CASSVGQGREKLFF; CDR3 DNA: TGTGCCAGCAGTGTGGGACAGGGGAGGGAAAAACTGTTTTTT
D gene: TRBD2; V gene: TRBV4-1; J gene: TRBJ2-7; clone size: -; CDR3 protein: CASSPGGAFLAGAYEQYF; CDR3 DNA: TGCGCCAGCAGCCCAGGGGGCGCTTTTCTAGCGGGGGCCTACGAGCAGTACTTC
D gene: -; V gene: TRBV6-6; J gene: TRBJ1-2; clone size: once; CDR3 protein: CASSYSITVDGYTF; CDR3 DNA: TGTGCCAGCAGTTACTCGATTACAGTTGATGGCTACACCTTC
D gene: TRBD1; V gene: TRBV5-4; J gene: TRBJ1-4; clone size: -; CDR3 protein: CASSSRTGPREKLFF; CDR3 DNA: TGTGCCAGCAGCTCTCGGACAGGGCCAAGAGAAAAACTGTTTTTT
D gene: -; V gene: TRBV5-6; J gene: TRBJ2-7; clone size: few; CDR3 protein: CASSLRRGVYEQYF; CDR3 DNA: TGTGCCAGCAGCCTAAGGCGGGGAGTGTACGAGCAGTACTTC
D gene: TRBD1; V gene: TRBV4-1; J gene: TRBJ2-7; clone size: -; CDR3 protein: CASSLLPGQVSSYEQYF; CDR3 DNA: TGCGCCAGCAGCCTTCTTCCGGGACAGGTTAGCTCCTACGAGCAGTACTTC
D gene: TRBD1; V gene: TRBV6-6; J gene: TRBJ2-7; clone size: -; CDR3 protein: CASRPPQGAWGEQYF; CDR3 DNA: TGTGCCAGCAGACCTCCTCAGGGGGCTTGGGGCGAGCAGTACTTC
D gene: -; V gene: TRBV15; J gene: TRBJ1-1; clone size: once; CDR3 protein: CATSTEGGPTEAFF; CDR3 DNA: TGTGCCACCAGCACCGAGGGGGGGCCCACTGAAGCTTTCTTT
D gene: -; V gene: TRBV29-1; J gene: TRBJ2-6; clone size: -; CDR3 protein: CSVDGGGVLTF; CDR3 DNA: TGCAGCGTTGACGGTGGCGGCGTCCTGACTTTC
D gene: TRBD1; V gene: TRBV7-2; J gene: TRBJ2-3; clone size: -; CDR3 protein: CASSLVGTGVSTDTQYF; CDR3 DNA: TGTGCCAGCAGCTTAGTCGGGACAGGGGTTAGCACAGATACGCAGTATTTT
D gene: -; V gene: TRBV5-4; J gene: TRBJ1-5; clone size: -; CDR3 protein: CASSLDAGLNQPQHF; CDR3 DNA: TGTGCCAGCAGCTTGGATGCAGGCCTTAATCAGCCCCAGCATTTT